The 20 T cell receptor beta chains reported below all come from one sample, sequenced in a study of tumor-infiltrating lymphocytes in primary liver carcinoma (dated by TCRdb to between 2016 and 2019). The listed sequencing device is Illumina HiSeq 2500. A constant-region primer and ProtoScript II reverse transcriptase were used to reverse-transcribe TCRbeta-specific cDNA from around 540 ng total RNA. TCRbeta libraries were built with three nested multiplex PCR rounds, a slightly modified ARM-PCR procedure. The first two PCR rounds used multiplex TRBV1-TRBV30 forward primers with a Cbeta reverse primer, each for roughly 11 cycles. TCRdb applied fastp at Q25 and MiXCR to the public reads, then kept only in-frame beta chains. Rows with a matching CDR3 protein are joined into one entry that keeps the most common DNA and genes. This sample holds some 180,000 distinct CDR3 sequences; approximately 86% were observed only once. Around 18% of the sample goes to the ten largest clones.

Without any cell sorting, total RNA and DNA were co-extracted from approximately 22-30 mg of bulk tissue using the AllPrep DNA/RNA mini kit. Sequencing input: tumor tissue from primary liver carcinoma. The receptors originated from a man between 35 and 55 years old with primary liver carcinoma and hepatitis B virus infection.

This clonotype was counted many times. The chain uses TRBV6-2 or TRBV6-3 and TRBJ2-7; no firm D call. Germline assignment: CDR1 MNHEY and CDR2 SVGEGT. The CDR3 length is 14 residues. Deletions cut 2 bases from V and 1 base from J, with 9 bases between. The DNA for the CDR3 is TGTGCCAGCAGTTACCAGGAAAATTCCTACGAGCAGTACTTC. This translates into CASSYQENSYEQYF.

Worth noting for this clonotype: A read error may produce the germline difference seen at one junction end. V usage is TRBV12-3 or TRBV12-4 and J usage is TRBJ2-7; 7 bases align to TRBD2. The CDR3 loop spans 15 amino acids. CDR3 coding DNA: TGTACCAGCAGTTCAGGCGGGAGTGGGTCCTACGAGCAGTACTTC. It is translated as CTSSSGGSGSYEQYF.

This chain links TRBV29-1 with TRBJ2-1; TRBD2 aligns across 8 bases. Germline trimming cut 3 bases from V and 12 bases from J; bases unmatched to any gene: 16. Germline V gene data show CDR1 as SQVTM and CDR2 as ANQGSEA. CDR3 size: 15 residues. CDR3 loop: CSVDSRREDYNRQFF. CDR3 coding DNA: TGCAGCGTTGATTCTCGGCGGGAGGACTACAATAGGCAGTTCTTC.

As regards this clonotype: At one end, the junction sequence differs from germline, possibly due to a read error. This sequence joins TRBV29-1 and TRBJ1-1; 8 nucleotides match TRBD1. Germline V gene sequence: CDR1 SQVTM, CDR2 ANQGSEA. The CDR3 runs 15 residues. As DNA, the CDR3 is TGCAGCGGGGGACAGGAAGGCCAACAGAACACTGAAGCTTTTTTT. Its translation: CSGGQEGQQNTEAFF.

Concerning this clonotype itself: A much larger clone differs by one base, so this may be a read error. This rearrangement joins TRBV6-4 to TRBJ2-1; 7 bases are a match to TRBD2. This CDR3 contains 14 residues. Germline CDR1 and CDR2: MRHNA and SNTAGT. The trim removed 3 bases at V and 5 bases at J, leaving 4 bases unmatched. The CDR3 coding sequence is TGTGCCAGCAGTGAAGGGACTATCAACAATGAGCAGTTCTTC. As protein: CASSEGTINNEQFF.

This clonotype was observed a single time. Since the CDR3 does not end with the conserved phenylalanine or tryptophan, this likely comes from a read error. The rearrangement uses TRBV4-3 and TRBJ1-2; perhaps TRBD1 as D (5 bases). Per the germline V gene, CDR1 is LGHNA and CDR2 is YSLEER. The CDR3 sequence is 15 residues long. The CDR3 sequence is CASSQDTRGPHGYTL. In DNA, the CDR3 is TGTGCCAGTAGCCAAGATACGCGGGGACCTCATGGCTACACCTTA.

This clonotype was seen repeatedly, ten times or more. The V gene is TRBV5-1, the J gene TRBJ2-3; D possibly corresponds to TRBD2 (5 bases). The CDR3 loop spans 14 amino acids. Per the germline V gene, CDR1 is SGHRS and CDR2 is YFSETQ. Trimming shortened V by 4 bases and J by 7 bases, and 16 bases separated the two germline ends. The CDR3 spells CASSPLLSGYTQYF. The DNA for the CDR3 is TGCGCCAGCAGCCCCCTTCTGAGCGGTTATACGCAGTATTTT.

This clonotype was seen a handful of times. Since a much larger clone is just one base distant, this may be a read error. The chain recombines TRBV24-1 with TRBJ2-3; unclear D gene. Deletions cut 4 bases from V and 3 bases from J, with 16 bases between. The CDR3 is made up of 16 amino acids. The germline gives CDR1 KGHDR, CDR2 SFDVKD. CDR3 region: CATSDHPGQGTDTQYF. DNA of the CDR3: TGTGCCACCAGTGACCATCCGGGTCAAGGAACAGATACGCAGTATTTT.

The J gene is TRBJ2-1, the V gene TRBV11-2, with D perhaps matching TRBD1 or TRBD2 (5 bases each). The CDR3 runs to 15 residues. V shed 9 bases and J shed 1 base, with 16 bases lying between them. Germline CDR1 reads SGHAT; CDR2 reads FQNNGV. The CDR3 here is CASSPGASSYNEQFF. CDR3 DNA sequence: TGTGCCAGTAGCCCCGGGGCATCTTCCTACAATGAGCAGTTCTTC.

This sequence joins TRBV5-1 and TRBJ2-3; D perhaps matches TRBD2 (5 bases). Deletions cut 6 bases from V and 3 bases from J, with 26 bases between. Germline lookup yields CDR1 SGHRS and CDR2 YFSETQ. CDR3 length: 18 residues. CDR3 coding DNA: TGCGCCAGCATCTTTGGACTCCGATTGGAAACCCTAACAGATACGCAGTATTTT. It is translated as CASIFGLRLETLTDTQYF.

In regard to this clonotype: At one end, the junction sequence differs from germline, possibly due to a read error. This chain links TRBV11-1 with TRBJ2-5; a weak D match, TRBD2 (5 bases). The CDR3 extends over 17 amino acids. Germline V gene sequence: CDR1 SGHAT, CDR2 FQDESV (reference sequence). CDR3 sequence: CVSILGPAGESSYEQYF. The CDR3 DNA is TGTGTCAGCATCTTAGGGCCGGCGGGTGAAAGCTCCTACGAGCAATACTTC.

With respect to this clonotype: Compared with germline, one end of the junction differs, possibly owing to a read error. The V call is TRBV6-6, the J call TRBJ2-4, with TRBD1 as a possible D gene (5 bases). Per the germline V gene, CDR1 is MNHNY and CDR2 is SVGAGI (reference sequence). This CDR3 comprises 17 residues. The CDR3 is CASCYSTSGIAKNIKYF. Written as DNA, the CDR3 is TGTGCCAGCTGTTACTCGACGTCAGGGATCGCCAAAAACATTAAGTACTTT.

This chain links TRBV10-1 with TRBJ2-2, with D tentatively TRBD2 (5 bases). The CDR3 spans 14 residues. V dropped 10 bases and J dropped 7 bases, with 19 bases sitting between them. CDR1 and CDR2 (germline): WNHNN, SYGVQD (reference sequence). As DNA, the CDR3 is TGCGCCACTAGGGTTAGCGTGATCGTCGGGGAGCTGTTTTTT. Its protein product is CATRVSVIVGELFF.

In the case of this clonotype: An end of the junction differs from the germline gene, which may be a read error. The rearrangement links TRBV11-2 to TRBJ2-5, with TRBD2 as a possible D gene (5 bases). In germline, CDR1 is SGHAT, CDR2 FQNNGV. The CDR3 sequence is 15 residues long. In DNA form, the CDR3 reads TGTGTCAGCAGTAGTTGGACTGGTCCCGCGAAGACCCAGTACTTC. Amino acid sequence: CVSSSWTGPAKTQYF.

This clonotype was detected only a few times. This is likely a read error, given that the CDR3 carries no conserved phenylalanine or tryptophan at its end. V usage is TRBV29-1 and J usage is TRBJ1-5; TRBD1 is a possible D gene (6 bases). Germline values: CDR1 SQVTM, CDR2 ANQGSEA. This CDR3 spans 13 amino acids. The CDR3 is CSVVGQIDQPQHS. The CDR3 nucleotides are TGCAGCGTTGTCGGACAGATCGATCAACCCCAGCATTCT.

This clonotype was recorded many times. The CDR3, as DNA: TGTGCCAGCAGCTTATTCGATGAGCAGTTCTTC. Its translation is CASSLFDEQFF. The V call is TRBV7-9, the J call TRBJ2-1; no clear D. This CDR3 has 11 amino acids. Germline CDR1 SEHNR, CDR2 FQNEAQ (reference sequence). V gave up 2 bases and J gave up 8 bases, with 4 bases separating them. The full variable domain, with the rest looked up from reference TRBV7-9 and TRBJ2-1, is DTGVSQNPRHKITKRGQNVTFRCDPISEHNRLYWYRQTLGQGPEFLTYFQNEAQLEKSRLLSDRFSAERPKGSFSTLEIQRTEQGDSAMYLCASSLFDEQFFGPGTRLTVL.

Points on this clonotype: A junction end diverges from the germline sequence, so it may reflect a read error. For the CDR3, the DNA is TGCGCTAGCAGCCAAAGCTGGGGGTCGCTGAACACTGAAGCTTTCTTT. Translation: CASSQSWGSLNTEAFF. The chain joins TRBV4-1 to TRBJ1-1; a possible D gene is TRBD1 (5 bases). Germline loops: CDR1 MGHRA, CDR2 YSYEKL. The CDR3 has 16 residues.

On this clonotype itself: The junction departs from the called germline gene at one end, perhaps through a read error. The chain carries TRBV12-3 or TRBV12-4 and TRBJ2-5, with no clear D. The CDR3 sequence is 13 residues long. The CDR3: CASSLMSEETQYF. The CDR3 nucleotides are TGTGCCAGTAGTTTGATGTCAGAAGAGACCCAGTACTTC.

In the case of this clonotype: The conserved phenylalanine or tryptophan normally closing the CDR3 is absent here, so this likely arose from a read error. The rearrangement uses TRBV6-1 and TRBJ2-7; D is undetermined. Trimming pared 2 bases from V and 4 bases from J, leaving 21 bases between. The CDR3 has 17 amino acids. CDR1 and CDR2 from the germline V gene are MNHNS and SASEGT. In DNA form, the CDR3 reads TGTGCCAGCAGTGAATGGGCCGGCGGTGGTAACGTGTACGAGCAGTACATC. Its protein product is CASSEWAGGGNVYEQYI.

For this clonotype: One end of the junction fails to match germline, which may point to a read error. This chain connects TRBV4-3 to TRBJ1-6, with 8 nucleotides matching TRBD1. The V gene's germline CDR1 is LGHNA and CDR2 YSLEER. The CDR3 loop spans 16 amino acids. As DNA, the CDR3 is TGCGCCAGCAGCTCCTGGGACAGGAGAAGGGATTCACCCCTCCATTTT. It is translated as CASSSWDRRRDSPLHF.